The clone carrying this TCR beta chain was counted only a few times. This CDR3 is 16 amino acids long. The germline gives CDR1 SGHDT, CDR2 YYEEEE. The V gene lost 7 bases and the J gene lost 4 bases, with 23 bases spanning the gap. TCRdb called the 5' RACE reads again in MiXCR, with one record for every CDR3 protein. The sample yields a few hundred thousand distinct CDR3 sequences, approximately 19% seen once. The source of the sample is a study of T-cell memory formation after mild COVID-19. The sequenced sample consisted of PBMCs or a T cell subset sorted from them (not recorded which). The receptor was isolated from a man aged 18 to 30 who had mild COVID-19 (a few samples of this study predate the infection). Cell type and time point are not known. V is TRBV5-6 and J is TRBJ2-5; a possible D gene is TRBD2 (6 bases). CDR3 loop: CASDLWRLDGRETQYF. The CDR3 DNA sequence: TGTGCCAGCGACCTCTGGAGACTAGACGGACGAGAGACCCAGTACTTC.